Listed below are T cell receptor beta chains from one sample, sequenced in a study of T cells in Graves' hyperthyroidism and ophthalmopathy. A single record per CDR3 protein comes from TCRdb applying MiXCR to the multiplex PCR reads. The data show 500,000 to 600,000 distinct CDR3 sequences, around 46% seen once. Sequencing was performed on peripheral blood or thyroid tissue (not recorded which). Every receptor here comes from an adult woman with Graves' disease, either hyperthyroidism or ophthalmopathy (not recorded which). Both conserved end residues are part of each CDR3. A D gene is named only where the DNA matches it firmly. The size of a clone is reported for some rows only, either as once, few or many, or as a class for expanded clones.

-	TRBV10-2	-	TRBJ1-1	CASSLPGPGNTEAFF	TGCGCCAGCTCCCTCCCTGGACCGGGGAACACTGAAGCTTTCTTT
-	TRBV5-1	many	TRBJ2-7	CASSPPDRLYEQYF	TGCGCCAGCAGCCCACCGGACCGACTCTACGAGCAGTACTTC
-	TRBV20-1	once	TRBJ1-5	CSAMGGAARNQPQHF	TGCAGTGCTATGGGCGGGGCGGCCCGCAATCAGCCCCAGCATTTT
-	TRBV3-1	many	TRBJ1-3	CASSQSRNVYTIYF	TGTGCCAGCAGCCAAAGCCGTAATGTCTACACCATATATTTT
-	TRBV3-1	many	TRBJ2-5	CASSRGPWGTQYF	TGTGCCAGCAGTCGAGGACCCTGGGGGACCCAGTACTTC
TRBD1	TRBV5-1	many	TRBJ2-5	CASSPTGTEETQYF	TGCGCCAGCAGCCCGACCGGGACAGAAGAGACCCAGTACTTC
-	TRBV11-1	-	TRBJ1-2	CASSRRTYGYTF	TGTGCCAGCAGCCGACGGACCTATGGCTACACCTTC
-	TRBV7-9	-	TRBJ1-2	CASSSPRETYGYTF	TGTGCCAGCAGCTCCCCCCGGGAGACCTATGGCTACACCTTC
TRBD1	TRBV20-1	many	TRBJ2-7	CSAFGQGRSEQYF	TGCAGTGCTTTTGGACAGGGGCGCTCCGAGCAGTACTTC
-	TRBV30	-	TRBJ2-7	CAWSRGASGYEQYF	TGTGCCTGGAGTAGGGGGGCTAGCGGATACGAGCAGTACTTC
-	TRBV15	many	TRBJ2-7	CATSREIPRYYEQYF	TGTGCCACCAGCAGAGAGATTCCGCGGTACTACGAGCAGTACTTC
-	TRBV4-1	many	TRBJ2-2	CASSQEGGNPQGGELFF	TGCGCCAGCAGCCAAGAGGGGGGTAACCCCCAAGGCGGGGAGCTGTTTTTT
-	TRBV5-1	-	TRBJ2-7	CASSGGTREQYF	TGCGCCAGCAGCGGCGGGACACGCGAGCAGTACTTC
TRBD1	TRBV20-1	-	TRBJ1-1	CSARPGQGTTEAFF	TGCAGTGCTAGGCCGGGACAGGGGACCACTGAAGCTTTCTTT
TRBD1	TRBV5-1	many	TRBJ1-2	CASSLTGQNYGYTF	TGCGCCAGCAGCTTAACGGGACAGAACTATGGCTACACCTTC
-	TRBV9	-	TRBJ2-7	CASSPSGRTPYEQYF	TGTGCCAGCAGCCCGAGTGGCAGGACCCCCTACGAGCAGTACTTC
-	TRBV29-1	-	TRBJ2-7	CSVSRGTYEQYF	TGCAGCGTTAGCAGGGGAACCTACGAGCAGTACTTC
TRBD1	TRBV2	many	TRBJ1-5	CASSGGQAYSNQPQHF	TGTGCCAGCAGCGGGGGACAGGCTTATAGCAATCAGCCCCAGCATTTT
TRBD1	TRBV6-1	-	TRBJ1-1	CASSGQGENTEAFF	TGTGCCAGCAGCGGACAGGGTGAGAACACTGAAGCTTTCTTT
TRBD1	TRBV9	few	TRBJ1-5	CASSVAGGGQPQHF	TGTGCCAGCAGCGTAGCAGGGGGGGGTCAGCCCCAGCATTTT
TRBD2	TRBV7-4	many	TRBJ2-7	CASSLGLAGHIKPYEQYF	TGTGCCAGCAGCCTTGGACTAGCGGGACACATTAAGCCTTACGAGCAGTACTTC
-	TRBV29-1	many	TRBJ1-2	CSVESFQGYTF	TGCAGCGTTGAAAGTTTTCAGGGGTACACCTTC
TRBD2	TRBV12-3/TRBV12-4	many	TRBJ2-5	CASSPRGSLAGVETQYF	TGTGCCAGCAGCCCCCGGGGGTCCCTAGCGGGAGTTGAGACCCAGTACTTC
TRBD1	TRBV4-1	few	TRBJ1-5	CASSQLGTVNQPQHF	TGCGCCAGCAGCCAACTCGGGACAGTAAATCAGCCCCAGCATTTT
TRBD2	TRBV20-1	-	TRBJ2-7	CSAAGLAGVGQYF	TGCAGTGCCGCGGGACTAGCGGGAGTCGGGCAGTACTTT
-	TRBV7-2	-	TRBJ1-3	CASSFSQPSSGNTIYF	TGTGCCAGCAGCTTTAGTCAACCGAGCTCTGGAAACACCATATATTTT
-	TRBV7-3	-	TRBJ2-7	CASSAVGASF	TGTGCCAGCAGTGCCGTCGGGGCTAGCTTC
TRBD1	TRBV10-1	once	TRBJ1-2	CASSEGQGVLGYTF	TGCGCCAGCAGTGAAGGACAGGGGGTTCTTGGCTACACCTTC
-	TRBV9	many	TRBJ1-2	CASSVGPPRYGYTF	TGTGCCAGCAGCGTAGGGCCTCCCCGCTATGGCTACACCTTC
-	TRBV27	few	TRBJ1-1	CASSPDPRKIGEAFF	TGTGCCAGCTCCCCAGACCCCCGGAAAATCGGTGAAGCTTTCTTT
-	TRBV2	-	TRBJ1-5	CASSEEGLAAYEHF	TGTGCCAGCAGTGAAGAAGGGCTAGCGGCCTACGAGCATTTT
-	TRBV7-2	-	TRBJ1-2	CASSLAGDYYGYTF	TGTGCCAGCAGCTTGGCAGGGGATTACTATGGCTACACCTTC
TRBD1	TRBV24-1	-	TRBJ1-2	CATRDRDYGYTF	TGTGCCACCAGGGACAGGGACTATGGCTACACCTTC
-	TRBV2	many	TRBJ2-5	CAGQRGAQETQYF	TGTGCCGGACAACGCGGGGCCCAAGAGACCCAGTACTTC
-	TRBV7-2	many	TRBJ2-7	CASSLLVGRGNDEQYF	TGTGCCAGCAGCTTATTGGTGGGCAGGGGAAACGACGAGCAGTACTTC
-	TRBV7-9	few	TRBJ2-7	CASSESEEGGYEQYF	TGCGCCAGCAGTGAGTCGGAGGAGGGGGGATACGAGCAGTACTTC
-	TRBV20-1	many	TRBJ2-2	CSARAGRGRYTGELFF	TGCAGTGCTAGAGCGGGGCGGGGCCGATACACCGGGGAGCTGTTTTTT
-	TRBV19	-	TRBJ1-1	CAWSVGWRESNTEAFF	TGTGCCTGGAGTGTTGGCTGGCGCGAATCGAACACTGAAGCTTTCTTT
-	TRBV29-1	-	TRBJ1-2	CSVDLGGGYTF	TGCAGCGTTGACTTGGGAGGCGGCTACACCTTC
-	TRBV5-6	many	TRBJ2-7	CASSLAYQGYEQYF	TGTGCCAGCAGCTTGGCCTATCAAGGATACGAGCAGTACTTC
-	TRBV2	many	TRBJ1-4	CASSDIRINEKLFF	TGTGCCAGCAGTGATATCAGGATTAATGAAAAACTGTTTTTT
-	TRBV20-1	-	TRBJ1-5	CSARDRVHELHSNQPQHF	TGCAGTGCTAGAGATCGTGTGCATGAGTTACATAGCAATCAGCCCCAGCATTTT
TRBD1	TRBV19	many	TRBJ1-5	CASSRTGGAEPQHF	TGTGCCAGTAGTAGGACAGGGGGCGCGGAGCCCCAGCATTTT
-	TRBV28	few	TRBJ1-5	CASRGLKREPQHF	TGTGCCAGCAGGGGACTGAAGAGGGAGCCCCAGCATTTT
TRBD1	TRBV12-3/TRBV12-4	many	TRBJ2-5	CASSPQGGPRTQYF	TGTGCCAGCAGTCCACAGGGGGGACCGCGGACCCAGTACTTC
TRBD1	TRBV7-6	-	TRBJ1-1	CASSSTGGVGNTEAFF	TGTGCCAGCAGCTCGACAGGGGGAGTTGGAAACACTGAAGCTTTCTTT
TRBD1	TRBV7-9	-	TRBJ1-4	CASSPGQAATNEKLFF	TGTGCCAGCAGCCCCGGACAGGCAGCGACTAATGAAAAACTGTTTTTT
TRBD1	TRBV20-1	-	TRBJ1-6	CSARTGGDSPLHF	TGCAGTGCTCGTACAGGGGGCGATTCACCCCTCCACTTT
TRBD1	TRBV7-9	-	TRBJ1-6	CASSSDRADSPLHF	TGTGCCAGCAGCTCAGACAGGGCTGATTCACCCCTCCACTTT
TRBD2	TRBV7-6	few	TRBJ2-1	CASSFLAGGARNEQFF	TGTGCCAGCAGCTTTCTAGCGGGAGGGGCGAGGAATGAGCAGTTCTTC
-	TRBV24-1	-	TRBJ1-2	CAISDGENYGYTF	TGTGCCATCAGTGACGGGGAGAACTATGGCTACACCTTC